This passage covers 3 T cell receptor beta chains from one sample sequenced in a study of shared clonotypes between healthy human individuals. The assay was immunoSEQ multiplex PCR, and TCRdb's table has in-frame clones only and misses some. The sample shows hundreds of thousands of clones, around 73% of them seen only once. Sequenced: memory CD4+ T cells sorted from blood. Sample subset: CD45RA-negative fraction. These receptor sequences come from a woman in her 30s in good health.

V and J are TRBV6-1 and TRBJ2-7, with TRBD1 matching over 7 bases. V lost 4 bases to trimming and J lost 5 bases; unmatched junction nucleotides: 8. CDR3 size: 14 residues. CDR1 MNHNS and CDR2 SASEGT come from the germline V gene. In DNA form, the CDR3 reads TGTGCCAGCAGTGGGAGAGGGGGCCACCACGAGCAGTACTTC. Translating gives CASSGRGGHHEQYF.

Details on this clone: Distinct nucleotide sequences in the sample also encode this CDR3. This chain joins TRBV9 and TRBJ2-7; TRBD1 agrees at 8 bases. There are 15 residues in the CDR3. CDR1 SGDLS and CDR2 YYNGEE come from the germline V gene. V shed 4 bases and J 6 bases; nucleotides not matched to a gene: 12. The CDR3 protein is CASSPTGTGVPEQYF. The DNA for the CDR3 is TGTGCCAGCAGCCCAACCGGGACAGGAGTACCCGAGCAGTACTTC.

The V and J genes are TRBV11-2 and TRBJ1-1; weak D call: TRBD1 (6 bases). V dropped 0 bases and J dropped 7 bases, with 18 bases sitting between them. The CDR3 contains 16 residues. The V gene's germline CDR1 is SGHAT and CDR2 FQNNGV. CDR3 in DNA: TGTGCCAGCAGCTTAGAGTTGGGGGCGTGGTATAGTGAAGCTTTCTTT. It yields the protein CASSLELGAWYSEAFF.